This T cell receptor beta chain derives from a study of CXCR3-negative and CXCR3-positive naive CD8 T cells. Findings of the study overall: CXCR3-expressing naive cells carried TRB CDR3s more hydrophobic than those of CXCR3-negative naive cells.

Germline CDR1 reads SGHRS; CDR2 reads YFSETQ. The CDR3 consists of 16 residues. The authors prepared UMI-labeled TRB cDNA libraries by 5' RACE. TCRdb reprocessed the 5' RACE reads and keeps a single row for each CDR3 protein, giving no DNA. The data include 6,500 to 8,000 distinct CDR3 sequences; the top ten clones carry more than 1%. Judged by frequency, this clonotype is medium-sized. The antigen is not known. Specimen: naive CXCR3+ CD8+ T cells from blood. Subset described: CD45RO-CCR7+CD27+CD95- naive CD8+ T cells expressing CXCR3 (TNR3+). The receptor's source is a human donor in good health. Some clones in this sample may be carry-over from other donors' samples. V gene TRBV5-1 combines with J gene TRBJ1-1; TCRdb picks TRBD1, but there is no DNA to check that call. The CDR3 is CASSLVTGLLNTEAFF.